This TCR beta chain was recorded in a study of T cells in Graves' hyperthyroidism and ophthalmopathy. This clonotype was seen many times. The antigen is unknown. This CDR3 contains 15 residues. Germline V lookup: CDR1 LGHDT, CDR2 YNNKEL (reference sequence). V was clipped by 2 bases and J by 6 bases; unmatched bases: 7. Study-wide points: Ophthalmopathy prediction by the model preceded onset by a median roughly 6 months.

Stable Graves' hyperthyroidism meant no ophthalmopathy progression within 18 months. Any patient presenting with uncontrolled infection, other autoimmune disease, pregnancy or lactation was left out. There were TCR beta CDR3 regions amplified from RNA transcripts. RT-PCR in the first round (using the HTBI primer set) targeted the TCR CDR3. MiXCR, run by TCRdb on the multiplex PCR reads, gives a single entry per CDR3 protein. The data show approximately 420,000 distinct CDR3 sequences, 15% seen once. Sample: blood. This TCR derives from a woman in her twenties or thirties with Graves' hyperthyroidism. The chain employs TRBV3-1 and TRBJ2-1, with 7 nucleotides matching TRBD2. The CDR3 sequence is CASSQIGGGPNEQFF. The CDR3 DNA reads as TGTGCCAGCAGCCAAATTGGCGGGGGACCCAATGAGCAGTTCTTC.